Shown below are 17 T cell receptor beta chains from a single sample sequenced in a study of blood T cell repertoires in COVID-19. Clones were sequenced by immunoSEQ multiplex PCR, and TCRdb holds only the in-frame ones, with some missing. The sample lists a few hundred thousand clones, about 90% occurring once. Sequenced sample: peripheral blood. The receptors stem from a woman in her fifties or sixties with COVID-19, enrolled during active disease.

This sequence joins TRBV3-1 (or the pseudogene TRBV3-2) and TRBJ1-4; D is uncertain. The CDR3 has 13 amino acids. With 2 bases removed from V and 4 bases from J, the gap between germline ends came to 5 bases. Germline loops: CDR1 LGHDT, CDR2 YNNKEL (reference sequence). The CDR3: CASSQFSNEKLFF. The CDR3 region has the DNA TGTGCCAGCAGCCAATTCAGTAATGAAAAACTGTTTTTT.

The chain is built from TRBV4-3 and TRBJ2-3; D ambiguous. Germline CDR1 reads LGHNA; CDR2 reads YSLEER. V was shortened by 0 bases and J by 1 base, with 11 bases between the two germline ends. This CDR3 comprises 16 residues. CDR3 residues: CASSQDLVSGTDTQYF. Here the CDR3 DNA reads TGCGCCAGCAGCCAAGATCTGGTGAGCGGCACAGATACGCAGTATTTT.

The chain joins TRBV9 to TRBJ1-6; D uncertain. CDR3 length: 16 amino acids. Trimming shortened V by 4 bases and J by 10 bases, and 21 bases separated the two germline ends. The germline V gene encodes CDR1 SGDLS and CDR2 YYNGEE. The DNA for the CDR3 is TGTGCCAGCAGCCTCCGGGAGTCTCTCTTGGGATCACCCCTCCACTTT. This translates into CASSLRESLLGSPLHF.

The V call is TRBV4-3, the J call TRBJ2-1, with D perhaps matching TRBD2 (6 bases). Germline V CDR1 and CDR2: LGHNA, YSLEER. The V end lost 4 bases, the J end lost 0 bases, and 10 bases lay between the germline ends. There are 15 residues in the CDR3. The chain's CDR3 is CASSRDGSSYNEQFF. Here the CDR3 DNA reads TGCGCCAGCAGCCGGGACGGGAGCTCCTACAATGAGCAGTTCTTC.

Here the CDR3 reads CASSKTPRDSYYYEQYF. The CDR3 DNA sequence: TGTGCCAGCAGCAAAACCCCTCGGGACAGCTACTACTACGAGCAGTACTTC. The gene calls are TRBV6-2 or TRBV6-3 and TRBJ2-7; TRBD1 matches at 7 bases. This CDR3 comprises 17 residues. The V and J ends lost 6 bases and 3 bases, in that order; junction bases with no gene match: 17. Germline V CDR1 and CDR2: MNHEY, SVGEGT.

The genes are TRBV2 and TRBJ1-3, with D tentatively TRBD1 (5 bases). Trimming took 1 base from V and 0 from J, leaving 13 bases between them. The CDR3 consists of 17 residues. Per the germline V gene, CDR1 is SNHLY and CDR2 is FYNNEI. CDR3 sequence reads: CASSEGIMGGSGNTIYF. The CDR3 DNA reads TGTGCCAGCAGTGAAGGAATAATGGGGGGCTCTGGAAACACCATATATTTT.

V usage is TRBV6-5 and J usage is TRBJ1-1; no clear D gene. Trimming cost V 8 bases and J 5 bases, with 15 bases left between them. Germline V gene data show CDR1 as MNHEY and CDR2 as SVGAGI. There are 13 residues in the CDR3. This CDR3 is CASALNLATEAFF. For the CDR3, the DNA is TGTGCCAGCGCCCTCAACCTAGCAACTGAAGCTTTCTTT.

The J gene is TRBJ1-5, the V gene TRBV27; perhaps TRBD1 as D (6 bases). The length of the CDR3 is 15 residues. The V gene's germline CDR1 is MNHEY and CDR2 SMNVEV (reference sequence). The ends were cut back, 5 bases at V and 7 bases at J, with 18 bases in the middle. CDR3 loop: CASSPGGAGTQPQHF. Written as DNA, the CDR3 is TGTGCCAGCAGTCCCGGGGGGGCAGGAACCCAGCCCCAGCATTTT.

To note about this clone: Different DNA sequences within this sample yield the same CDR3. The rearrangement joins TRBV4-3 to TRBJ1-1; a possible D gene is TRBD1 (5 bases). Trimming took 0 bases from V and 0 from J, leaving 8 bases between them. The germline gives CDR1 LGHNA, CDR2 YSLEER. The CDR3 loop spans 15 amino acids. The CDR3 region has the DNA TGCGCCAGCAGCCAAGATCTCAGGGTGAACACTGAAGCTTTCTTT. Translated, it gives CASSQDLRVNTEAFF.

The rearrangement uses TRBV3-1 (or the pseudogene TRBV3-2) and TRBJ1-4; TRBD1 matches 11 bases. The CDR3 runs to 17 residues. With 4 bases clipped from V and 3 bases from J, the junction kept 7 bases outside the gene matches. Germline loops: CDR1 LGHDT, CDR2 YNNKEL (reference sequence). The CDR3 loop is CASSPRDRGSANEKLFF. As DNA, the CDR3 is TGTGCCAGCAGCCCCCGGGACAGGGGGTCCGCTAATGAAAAACTGTTTTTT.

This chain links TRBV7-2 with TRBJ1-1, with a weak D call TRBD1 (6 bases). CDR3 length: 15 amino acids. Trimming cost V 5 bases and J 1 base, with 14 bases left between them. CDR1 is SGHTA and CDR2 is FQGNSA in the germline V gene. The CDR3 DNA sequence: TGTGCCAGCAGCGCCACGGGGGGGGCGAACACTGAAGCTTTCTTT. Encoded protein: CASSATGGANTEAFF.

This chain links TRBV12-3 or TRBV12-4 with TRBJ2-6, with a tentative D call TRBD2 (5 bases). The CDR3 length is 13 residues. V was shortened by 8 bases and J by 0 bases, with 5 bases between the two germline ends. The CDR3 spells CASGSSGANVLTF. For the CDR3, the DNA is TGTGCCAGCGGGAGCTCTGGGGCCAACGTCCTGACTTTC.

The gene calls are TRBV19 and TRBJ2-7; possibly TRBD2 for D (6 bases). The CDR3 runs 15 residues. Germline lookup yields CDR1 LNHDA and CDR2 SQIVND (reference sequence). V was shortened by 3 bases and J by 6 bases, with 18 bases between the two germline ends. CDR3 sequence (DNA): TGTGCCAGTAGTATTCGACGGGAGACTCGTGGCGAGCAGTACTTC. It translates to CASSIRRETRGEQYF.

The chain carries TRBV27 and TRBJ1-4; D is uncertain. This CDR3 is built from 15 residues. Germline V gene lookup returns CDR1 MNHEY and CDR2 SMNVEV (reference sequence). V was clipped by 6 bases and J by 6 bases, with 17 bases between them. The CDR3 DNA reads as TGTGCCAGCAGCAAACGCCTGGAGTTGCATGAAAAACTGTTTTTT. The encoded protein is CASSKRLELHEKLFF.

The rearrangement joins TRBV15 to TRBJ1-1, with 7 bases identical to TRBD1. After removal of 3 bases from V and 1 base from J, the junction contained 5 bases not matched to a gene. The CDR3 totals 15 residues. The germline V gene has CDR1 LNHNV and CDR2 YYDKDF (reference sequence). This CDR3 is CATSSKGGWNTEAFF. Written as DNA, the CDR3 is TGTGCCACCAGCAGCAAAGGGGGCTGGAACACTGAAGCTTTCTTT.

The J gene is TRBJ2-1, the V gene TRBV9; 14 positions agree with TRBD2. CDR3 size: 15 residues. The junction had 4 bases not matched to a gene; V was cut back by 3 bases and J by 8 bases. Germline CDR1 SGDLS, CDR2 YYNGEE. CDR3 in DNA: TGTGCCAGCAGCGCCCGACTAGCGGGGGGGCATGAGCAGTTCTTC. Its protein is CASSARLAGGHEQFF.

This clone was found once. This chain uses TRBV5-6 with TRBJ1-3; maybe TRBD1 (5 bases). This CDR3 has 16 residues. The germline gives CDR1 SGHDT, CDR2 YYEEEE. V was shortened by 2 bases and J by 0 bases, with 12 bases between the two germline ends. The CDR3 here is CASSLQGVLSGNTIYF. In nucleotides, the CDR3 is TGTGCCAGCAGCTTACAAGGGGTTCTCTCTGGAAACACCATATATTTT.